This TCR beta chain appears in the sequencing data of a study of sequential checkpoint blockade in melanoma. Notes on the study in general: In arm A, pretreatment tumor clonality was associated with response.

The treatment denotes: randomized to nivolumab then ipilimumab (arm A) or the reverse (arm B). V shed 2 bases and J shed 6 bases, with 21 bases lying between them. CDR1 SGHRS and CDR2 YFSETQ come from the germline V gene. The CDR3 contains 16 residues. Measured with immunoSEQ multiplex PCR; TCRdb has only the in-frame clones, and not every one. The sample comprises 40,000 or so clones, 32% of which are singletons, and under 2% rests with the top ten. Points on this clone: As yet, its antigen is unknown.

This TCR derives from a human donor with melanoma. The source material was tumor tissue (inferred from file names), sampled from a patient given nivolumab and ipilimumab in sequence. The chain links TRBV5-1 to TRBJ2-7; D is perhaps TRBD2 (5 bases). CDR3 DNA: TGCGCCAGCAGCTTTATGGCCGGAGAGGGCGTTTCCGAGCAGTACTTC. Translated: CASSFMAGEGVSEQYF.